The subject of this entry is one T cell receptor beta chain. Its cognate antigen has yet to be identified. No much larger clonotype is one base removed from it; base qualities were not supplied. The data originate from a study of T cell responses to AZD1222 COVID-19 vaccine (dated by TCRdb to the early 2020s). As for the study more broadly: TCR sequencing was performed for some 250 trial participants, of whom around 210 were given two doses of AZD1222 and some 26 were given two doses of MenACWY control vaccine. Trial participants were enrolled by age into subgroups of 18-55, 56-69 and 70-plus years, and approximately 150, 30 and 60 TCR-sequenced participants, respectively, were included in these subgroups. On the study overall, not on this receptor specifically: After two AZD1222 doses, spike-specific TCR breadth and depth were significantly higher than at day 0 and than in MenACWY recipients. The 56-69-year group was small, and its depth increase did not reach significance, likely because of low power. Epitopes outside the regions mutated in the B.1.351 and B.1.1.7 variants were reportedly recognized by nearly half of the unique spike-specific TCRs. Participants were mostly white British, with more females than males. The authors suggested clonal diversity may have been underestimated. Only a handful of AZD1222 recipients were SARS-CoV-2 seropositive at baseline, limiting conclusions about previously exposed vaccinees. Because no day 14 peak-response samples were available, repertoires were characterized only after the peak T cell response. The vaccine-associated CD4 TCRs covered the entire spike protein, and the dominant responses fell in regions 160-218 and 743-854.

The CDR3 regions of human TCRbeta chains were analyzed by immunosequencing. The study's own analysis went as follows. TCRs in the repertoires were compared against a reference library of SARS-CoV-2-specific TCRs that had been generated with the MIRA antigen-specificity platform. Breadth meant the fraction of unique TCRs that were SARS-CoV-2-associated, whereas depth meant the fraction of total T cells that were SARS-CoV-2-associated. Using the MIRA data, each spike-specific TCR was assigned both to the spike region to which the TCR was reactive and to a CD4 or CD8 class. Log10-transformed breadth and depth values were compared by one-way ANOVA with Sidak's multiple comparisons tests. The clones in this table, taken by TCRdb from immuneACCESS, are in-frame only. Not every clone is retained; where verified, under half of the shortfall comes from an unresolved V gene, and the cause of the rest is unknown. The V and J calls and the clone size are those of that table, but D and trimming were determined from the DNA. The sample records about 140,000 clones, about 88% of which are singletons. Approximately 2.8% of the sample lies in the top ten.

The label giving this sample's time point can be read as: about 28 days (+/-7) after the second vaccine dose. Because spike-specific TCR depth and breadth did not differ between the two schedules, AZD1222 recipients who got a second dose at roughly 4 weeks were pooled with those who got a second dose at roughly 12 weeks. The vaccinee samples were drawn from two UK trials, COV001 and COV002, one of which was a single-blind randomized controlled phase 2/3 trial testing AZD1222 (ChAdOx1 nCoV-19) in healthy adults. For TCRbeta chain sequencing, PBMC samples from trial participants were taken at day 0 and at day 28 after the second dose. Sequences LNHDA (CDR1) and SQIVND (CDR2) are obtained from the germline V gene (reference sequence). Inclusive of the bounding cysteine and phenylalanine, the CDR3 is 12 residues long. The read is trimmed to its CDR3 DNA, 36 bases read in frame from base 1.

This TCR derives from an adult who received the AZD1222 COVID-19 vaccine. The starting material was peripheral blood, obtained 28 days after the second AZD1222 dose. In this chain, TRBV19 is recombined with TRBJ1-2, and TRBD1 matches 8 of the central bases. The CDR3: CATGTGNYGYTF. The DNA is as follows: TGTGCTACCGGGACAGGCAACTATGGCTACACCTTC.